What follows are 26 T cell receptor beta chains derived from one specimen sequenced in a study of T cells in Graves' hyperthyroidism and ophthalmopathy. Amplification of TCR beta CDR3 regions used RNA as the template. A set of HTBI primers served as the primers for a first-round RT-PCR of the TCR CDR3. TCRdb recomputed calls from the multiplex PCR reads with MiXCR, one row per CDR3 protein. This repertoire shows around 200,000 distinct CDR3 sequences, around 20% found once; its top ten account for around two fifths. Sequences were obtained from blood. The receptors originated from a man aged 40-55 years with Graves' hyperthyroidism.

The CDR3 here is CASSIGTVSSYEQYF. The CDR3 region has the DNA TGCGCCAGCAGCATAGGGACAGTCAGCTCCTACGAGCAGTACTTC. The chain recombines TRBV5-1 with TRBJ2-7, with 7 bases that match TRBD1. The CDR3 length is 15 residues. With V trimmed by 4 bases and J by 0 bases, 7 bases remained unmatched. Germline CDR1 is SGHRS and CDR2 is YFSETQ.

J is TRBJ2-3 and V is TRBV9, with 10 bases fitting TRBD2. V shed 4 bases, J shed 7 bases, and the junction held 12 bases outside the gene matches. This CDR3 has 16 amino acids. Germline V gene data show CDR1 as SGDLS and CDR2 as YYNGEE. CDR3 DNA sequence: TGTGCCAGCAGCCCACGGACTAGCGGTTTTGTGAATACGCAGTATTTT. Translation gives CASSPRTSGFVNTQYF.

There are many counts of this clonotype. The chain couples TRBV29-1 to TRBJ2-1, with 8 bases aligning to TRBD2. Germline V gene lookup returns CDR1 SQVTM and CDR2 ANQGSEA. The CDR3 spans 14 residues. V was pared by 8 bases and J by 4 bases, with 10 bases of the junction left unmatched. The CDR3 DNA reads as TGCAGCTTGCGGGGGCGGGGGGCTTACAATGAGCAGTTCTTC. It translates to CSLRGRGAYNEQFF.

The V call is TRBV7-2, the J call TRBJ2-7, with 8 nucleotides matching TRBD2. The ends lost 0 bases at V and 5 bases at J; junction bases unmatched: 9. CDR3 length: 16 amino acids. The germline V gene has CDR1 SGHTA and CDR2 FQGNSA. CDR3 sequence (DNA): TGTGCCAGCAGCTTAGCTCCAAGGAGCGGGGGCCACGAGCAGTACTTC. Translation: CASSLAPRSGGHEQYF.

Ten or more counts support this clonotype. The rearrangement links TRBV28 to TRBJ1-5; no firm D call. Germline loops: CDR1 MDHEN, CDR2 SYDVKM. V shed 5 bases and J shed 1 base, with 15 bases lying between them. The CDR3 has 16 amino acids. The CDR3 here is CASSQSGMGSNQPQHF. The CDR3 DNA reads as TGTGCCAGCAGTCAAAGTGGGATGGGCAGCAATCAGCCCCAGCATTTT.

This clonotype was seen at least ten times. J is TRBJ1-2 and V is TRBV29-1; 7 bases are a match to TRBD1. V dropped 0 bases and J dropped 4; count of bases not matched to a gene: 2. CDR1 SQVTM and CDR2 ANQGSEA come from the germline V gene. The CDR3 length is 13 residues. Written as DNA, the CDR3 is TGCAGCGTTGAAGACAGGGGGACCTATGGCTACACCTTC. This codes for CSVEDRGTYGYTF.

This clonotype came up many times. This chain joins TRBV18 and TRBJ1-6, with unresolved D. Germline V gene lookup returns CDR1 KGHSH and CDR2 LQKENI. This CDR3 contains 14 residues. V was cut by 1 base and J by 7 bases, with 8 bases left in between. CDR3 sequence: CASSPQAENSPLHF. The CDR3 coding sequence is TGTGCCAGCTCACCACAGGCAGAGAATTCACCCCTCCACTTT.

This clonotype was found a few times. V gene TRBV4-3 combines with J gene TRBJ2-4; perhaps D is TRBD1 or TRBD2 (5 bases each). V was trimmed by 0 bases and J by 4 bases, leaving 16 bases between them. CDR1 and CDR2 (germline): LGHNA, YSLEER. CDR3 length equals 17 residues. The CDR3 loop reads CASSQDGTGTLKNIQYF. The CDR3 DNA is TGCGCCAGCAGCCAAGATGGAACCGGGACCCTTAAAAACATTCAGTACTTC.

In regard to this clonotype: The CDR3 does not close with the conserved phenylalanine or tryptophan, likely indicating a read error. The chain carries TRBV20-1 and TRBJ2-2; tentative D call: TRBD2 (5 bases). Germline V CDR1 and CDR2: DFQATT, SNEGSKA (reference sequence). This CDR3 has 14 amino acids. V was shortened by 6 bases and J by 4 bases, with 15 bases between the two germline ends. CDR3: CSAPKGGVTGELFS. The DNA of the CDR3 is TGCAGTGCGCCTAAAGGAGGCGTCACCGGGGAGCTGTTTTCT.

J is TRBJ2-7 and V is TRBV7-9; D may be TRBD1 or TRBD2 (5 bases each). V was clipped by 4 bases and J by 0 bases, with 10 bases between them. The germline V gene has CDR1 SEHNR and CDR2 FQNEAQ (reference sequence). The CDR3 contains 14 residues. The CDR3 loop is CASSSGTVSYEQYF. CDR3 nucleotide sequence: TGTGCCAGCAGCTCCGGGACGGTCTCCTACGAGCAGTACTTC. The whole variable domain, filled in from reference TRBV7-9 and TRBJ2-7, reads DTGVSQNPRHKITKRGQNVTFRCDPISEHNRLYWYRQTLGQGPEFLTYFQNEAQLEKSRLLSDRFSAERPKGSFSTLEIQRTEQGDSAMYLCASSSGTVSYEQYFGPGTRLTVT.

By sample share, this clonotype is medium-sized (0.01 to 0.1%). The V gene is TRBV28, the J gene TRBJ1-2, with 8 bases lining up with TRBD1. The germline V gene has CDR1 MDHEN and CDR2 SYDVKM. With V trimmed by 3 bases and J by 5 bases, 14 bases remained unmatched. This CDR3 comprises 17 residues. CDR3 sequence: CASSLQPGGTGIYGYTF. CDR3 DNA: TGTGCCAGCAGTTTGCAGCCGGGCGGGACAGGAATTTATGGCTACACCTTC.

This clonotype showed up many times. V and J are TRBV7-8 and TRBJ2-3; tentative D call: TRBD1 (5 bases). The CDR3 sequence is 16 residues long. The germline V and J ends were trimmed by 3 bases and 5 bases, with 18 bases remaining between them. Germline loops: CDR1 SGHVS, CDR2 FQNEAQ. The CDR3 bases are TGTGCCAGCAGCTTCAGAGACAGCTCTCGCCTAGATACGCAGTATTTT. Its translation is CASSFRDSSRLDTQYF.

This clonotype was picked up a small number of times. V is TRBV10-2 and J is TRBJ2-6; no clear D gene. This CDR3 has 15 amino acids. Germline V gene sequence: CDR1 WSHSY, CDR2 SAAADI. The germline V and J ends were trimmed by 4 bases and 1 base, with 8 bases remaining between them. CDR3: CASSAAESGANVLTF. The DNA of the CDR3 is TGCGCCAGCAGTGCGGCAGAGTCTGGGGCCAACGTCCTGACTTTC.

This clonotype showed up many times. The chain couples TRBV11-2 to TRBJ2-7, with TRBD2 matching over 8 bases. This CDR3 has 13 amino acids. Looked up from germline, CDR1 is SGHAT and CDR2 is FQNNGV. V dropped 5 bases and J dropped 2; count of bases not matched to a gene: 2. This chain's CDR3 is CASSRSGAYEQYF. CDR3 coding DNA: TGTGCCAGCAGCCGTAGCGGGGCCTACGAGCAGTACTTC. The variable domain in full, completed from reference TRBV11-2 and TRBJ2-7, reads EAGVAQSPRYKIIEKRQSVAFWCNPISGHATLYWYQQILGQGPKLLIQFQNNGVVDDSQLPKDRFSAERLKGVDSTLKIQPAKLEDSAVYLCASSRSGAYEQYFGPGTRLTVT.

As concerns this clonotype: A much larger clone lies one base from this, so it may be a read error. The V and J genes are TRBV20-1 and TRBJ1-4; 8 bases match TRBD1. The CDR3 loop spans 13 amino acids. Losses at the gene ends were 7 bases for V and 10 bases for J; bases not matched to a gene: 11. Germline CDR1 reads DFQATT; CDR2 reads SNEGSKA (reference sequence). CDR3 residues: CSVGKTGDGKLFF. CDR3 coding DNA: TGCAGTGTTGGGAAGACAGGGGACGGAAAACTGTTTTTT.

This clonotype showed up many times. V and J are TRBV28 and TRBJ2-5, with TRBD2 matching 10 bases. Germline CDR1 and CDR2: MDHEN and SYDVKM. The V gene end was trimmed by 3 bases and the J gene end by 0 bases; junction bases not matched to a gene: 7. The CDR3 is made up of 17 amino acids. The DNA of the CDR3 is TGTGCCAGCAGTTTTCTAGCGGGGGATTGGGACCAAGAGACCCAGTACTTC. Protein: CASSFLAGDWDQETQYF.

This clonotype was recorded many times. The chain joins TRBV28 to TRBJ1-2; 7 bases line up with TRBD1. V lost 6 bases, J lost 3 bases, and 4 bases stayed unmatched. Germline loops: CDR1 MDHEN, CDR2 SYDVKM. This CDR3 has 13 amino acids. The CDR3 DNA sequence: TGTGCCAGCAGGACAGGGATTGACTATGGCTACACCTTC. Translated: CASRTGIDYGYTF.

V and J are TRBV28 and TRBJ2-3, with a tentative D call TRBD1 (6 bases). CDR1 is MDHEN, CDR2 SYDVKM, per germline. V dropped 5 bases and J dropped 4 bases, with 19 bases sitting between them. The CDR3 runs 16 residues. The CDR3 sequence: CASSPTGHRGADTQYF. CDR3 bases: TGTGCCAGCAGTCCCACGGGACACAGAGGGGCAGATACGCAGTATTTT.

This clonotype was recorded many times. The J gene is TRBJ1-1, the V gene TRBV5-1; D is ambiguous. Germline V gives CDR1 SGHRS, CDR2 YFSETQ. The CDR3 is 14 residues long. V shed 6 bases and J shed 4 bases, with 16 bases lying between them. Here the CDR3 reads CASIKGAEGTEAFF. The DNA for the CDR3 is TGCGCCAGCATAAAAGGAGCGGAGGGCACTGAAGCTTTCTTT.

CDR3 in amino acids: CASSQDSSYYEQYF. CDR3 in DNA: TGCGCCAGCAGCCAAGATTCATCGTATTACGAGCAGTACTTC. The chain employs TRBV4-3 and TRBJ2-7; D call uncertain. This CDR3 contains 14 residues. The V end lost 0 bases, the J end lost 4 bases, and 10 bases lay between the germline ends. Per the germline V gene, CDR1 is LGHNA and CDR2 is YSLEER.

This clonotype was observed many times. This sequence joins TRBV6-5 and TRBJ1-2; D is unclear. The CDR3 length is 14 residues. With 0 bases removed from V and 4 bases from J, the gap between germline ends came to 9 bases. CDR1 is MNHEY, CDR2 SVGAGI, per germline. CDR3: CASSYSVGSYGYTF. The CDR3 DNA sequence: TGTGCCAGCAGTTACTCGGTAGGCAGCTATGGCTACACCTTC.

This clonotype has just a few counts. The rearrangement joins TRBV9 to TRBJ2-2; weak D call: TRBD1 (6 bases). V was cut by 3 bases and J by 0 bases, with 15 bases left in between. The CDR3 contains 17 residues. In germline, CDR1 is SGDLS, CDR2 YYNGEE. CDR3 bases: TGTGCCAGCAGCGCCTCCGGGACACCATCGAACACCGGGGAGCTGTTTTTT. As protein: CASSASGTPSNTGELFF.

This clonotype was seen at least ten times. This chain uses TRBV7-3 with TRBJ2-3; 7 bases map to TRBD1. Per the germline V gene, CDR1 is SGHTA and CDR2 is FQGTGA. V lost 6 bases and J lost 6; bases outside the gene matches: 12. The CDR3 contains 15 residues. The CDR3: CASRPGTARDDTQYF. DNA of the CDR3: TGTGCCAGCAGACCCGGGACAGCAAGGGATGATACGCAGTATTTT.

The sample holds a few counts of this clonotype. The rearrangement joins TRBV7-9 to TRBJ2-7, with 7 nucleotides matching TRBD1. The CDR3 spans 12 residues. The V segment lost 5 bases and the J segment 6 bases; nucleotides outside the gene matches: 4. The germline V gene encodes CDR1 SEHNR and CDR2 FQNEAQ (reference sequence). The CDR3 spells CASSAYRGEQYF. CDR3 sequence (DNA): TGTGCCAGCAGCGCCTACAGGGGCGAGCAGTACTTC.

This chain connects TRBV10-3 to TRBJ2-7, with TRBD2 matching over 7 bases. The CDR3 is 14 residues long. Germline CDR1 is ENHRY and CDR2 is SYGVKD. Germline trimming cut 8 bases from V and 2 bases from J; bases unmatched to any gene: 9. The CDR3 is CAIREAVSTYEQYF. In DNA form, the CDR3 reads TGTGCCATCCGGGAGGCAGTCTCCACCTACGAGCAGTACTTC.

The chain joins TRBV6-2 or TRBV6-3 to TRBJ2-7, with 8 bases aligning to TRBD1. The V segment lost 3 bases and the J segment 7 bases; nucleotides outside the gene matches: 11. Germline values: CDR1 MNHEY, CDR2 SVGEGT. This CDR3 has 15 residues. The DNA of the CDR3 is TGTGCCAGCAGTTATCTACAGGGGGGTTTGGGAGAGCAGTACTTC. Encoded protein: CASSYLQGGLGEQYF.